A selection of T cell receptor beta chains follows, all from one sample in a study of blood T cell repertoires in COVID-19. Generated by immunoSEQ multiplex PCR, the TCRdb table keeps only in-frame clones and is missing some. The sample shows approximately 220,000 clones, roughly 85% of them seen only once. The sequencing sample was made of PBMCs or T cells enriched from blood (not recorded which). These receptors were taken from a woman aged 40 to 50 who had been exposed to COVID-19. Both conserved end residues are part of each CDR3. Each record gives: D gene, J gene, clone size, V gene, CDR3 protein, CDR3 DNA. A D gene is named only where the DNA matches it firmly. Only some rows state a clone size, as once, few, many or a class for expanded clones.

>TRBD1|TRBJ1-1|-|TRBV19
CASMARDRGNTEAFF
TGTGCCAGTATGGCGCGGGACAGGGGGAACACTGAAGCTTTCTTT
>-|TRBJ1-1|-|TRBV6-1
CASSEVSHMNTEAFF
TGTGCCAGCAGTGAAGTGTCACACATGAACACTGAAGCTTTCTTT
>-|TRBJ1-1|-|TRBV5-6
CASSLMTANTEAFF
TGTGCCAGCAGCTTGATGACAGCCAACACTGAAGCTTTCTTT
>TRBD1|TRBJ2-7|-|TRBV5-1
CASSLGQGARYEQYF
TGCGCCAGCAGCTTGGGGCAGGGGGCGCGGTACGAGCAGTACTTC
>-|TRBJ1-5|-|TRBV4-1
CASSQIQGSNQPQHF
TGCGCCAGCAGCCAGATACAGGGTAGCAATCAGCCCCAGCATTTT
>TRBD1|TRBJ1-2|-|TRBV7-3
CASSLTHGQGAFGGYTF
TGTGCCAGCAGCTTAACCCACGGACAGGGGGCTTTCGGTGGCTACACCTTC
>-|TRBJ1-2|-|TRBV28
CASSPRRYGYTF
TGTGCCAGCAGCCCCCGGAGGTATGGCTACACCTTC
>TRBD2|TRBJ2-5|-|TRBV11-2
CASSLAMTSPQETQYF
TGTGCCAGCAGCTTAGCGATGACTAGCCCACAAGAGACCCAGTACTTC
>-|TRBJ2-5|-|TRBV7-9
CASSLTSRGETQYF
TGTGCCAGCAGCTTAACCTCCAGGGGCGAGACCCAGTACTTC
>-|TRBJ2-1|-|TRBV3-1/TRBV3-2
CASSQKRGGTTIFF
TGTGCCAGCAGCCAAAAGAGGGGGGGGACTACAATCTTCTTC
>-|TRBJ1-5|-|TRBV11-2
CASSLGNRDRRNSNQPQHF
TGTGCCAGCAGCTTAGGGAACAGGGACCGTAGAAATAGCAATCAGCCCCAGCATTTT
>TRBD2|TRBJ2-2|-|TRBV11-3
CASSSFGRGTGELFF
TGTGCCAGCAGCTCCTTCGGGAGGGGAACCGGGGAGCTGTTTTTT
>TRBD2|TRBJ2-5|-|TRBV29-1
CSALKEGLAGETQYF
TGCAGCGCCCTAAAGGAGGGACTAGCGGGAGAGACCCAGTACTTC
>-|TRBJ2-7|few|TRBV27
CASSLRWAYEQYF
TGTGCCAGCAGTTTGCGGTGGGCCTACGAGCAGTACTTC
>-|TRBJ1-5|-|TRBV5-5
CASSLGWQGNQPQHF
TGTGCCAGCAGCCTGGGATGGCAGGGAAATCAGCCCCAGCATTTT
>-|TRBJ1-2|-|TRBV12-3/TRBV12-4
CASSPDSRYGYTF
TGTGCCAGCAGCCCGGACAGCCGATATGGCTACACCTTC
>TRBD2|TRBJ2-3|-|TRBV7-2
CASSLASGTSVGTQYF
TGTGCCAGCAGCTTAGCTTCCGGGACTAGCGTGGGTACGCAGTATTTT
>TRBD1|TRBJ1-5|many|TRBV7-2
CASSQQGGDQPQHF
TGTGCCAGCAGCCAACAAGGGGGCGATCAGCCCCAGCATTTT
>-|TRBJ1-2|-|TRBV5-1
CASSLQEGTGYGYTF
TGCGCCAGCAGCTTGCAGGAGGGCACGGGCTATGGCTACACCTTC
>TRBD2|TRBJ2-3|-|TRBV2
CASSQLAGYTQYF
TGTGCCAGCAGTCAACTAGCGGGGTATACGCAGTATTTT